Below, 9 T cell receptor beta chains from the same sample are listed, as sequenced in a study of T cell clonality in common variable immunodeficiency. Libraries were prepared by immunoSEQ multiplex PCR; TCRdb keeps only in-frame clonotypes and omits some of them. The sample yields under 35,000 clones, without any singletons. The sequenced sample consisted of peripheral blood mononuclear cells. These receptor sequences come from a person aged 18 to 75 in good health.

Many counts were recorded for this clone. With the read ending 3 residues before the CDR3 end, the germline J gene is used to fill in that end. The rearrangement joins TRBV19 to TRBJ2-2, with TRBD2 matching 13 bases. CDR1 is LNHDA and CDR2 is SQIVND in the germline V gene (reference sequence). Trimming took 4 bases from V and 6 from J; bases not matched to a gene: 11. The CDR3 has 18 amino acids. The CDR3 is CASSKERLAGGHPGELFF. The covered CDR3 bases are TGTGCCAGTAGTAAGGAACGACTAGCGGGAGGTCACCCCGGGGAG.

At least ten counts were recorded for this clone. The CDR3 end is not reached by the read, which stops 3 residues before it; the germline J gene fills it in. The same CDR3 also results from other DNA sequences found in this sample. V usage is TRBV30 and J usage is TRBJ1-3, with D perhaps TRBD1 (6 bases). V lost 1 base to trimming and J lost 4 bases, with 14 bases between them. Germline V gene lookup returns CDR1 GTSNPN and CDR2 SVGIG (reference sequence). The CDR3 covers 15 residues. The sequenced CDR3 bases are TGTGCCTGGAGTGGGGGGCTTGGACTCGGAAACACC. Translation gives CAWSGGLGLGNT. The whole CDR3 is CAWSGGLGLGNTIYF.

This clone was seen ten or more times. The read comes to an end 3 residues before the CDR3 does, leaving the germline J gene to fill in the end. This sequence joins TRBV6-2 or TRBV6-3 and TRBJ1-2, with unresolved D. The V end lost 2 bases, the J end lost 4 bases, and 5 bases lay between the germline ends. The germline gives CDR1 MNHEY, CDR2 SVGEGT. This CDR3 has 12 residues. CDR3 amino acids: CASSYAGYGYTF. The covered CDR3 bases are TGTGCCAGCAGTTACGCAGGCTATGGC.

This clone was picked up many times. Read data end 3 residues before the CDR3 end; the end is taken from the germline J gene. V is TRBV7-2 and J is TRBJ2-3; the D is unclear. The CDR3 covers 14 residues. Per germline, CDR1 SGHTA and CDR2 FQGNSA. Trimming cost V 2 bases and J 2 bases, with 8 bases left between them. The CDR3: CASSLYSTTDTQYF. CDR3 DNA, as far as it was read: TGTGCCAGCAGCTTATACAGTACCACAGATACG.

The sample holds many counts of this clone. CDR3 residues: CSASTGTGSDGYTF. Partial CDR3 DNA: TGCAGTGCTAGTACGGGGACAGGGTCGGATGGC. The rearrangement joins TRBV20-1 to TRBJ1-2; 9 nucleotides match TRBD1. From the germline J gene comes the end of the CDR3, since the read stops 3 residues before it. Germline values: CDR1 DFQATT, CDR2 SNEGSKA (reference sequence). This CDR3 contains 14 residues. The ends lost 3 bases at V and 6 bases at J; junction bases unmatched: 8.

CDR3: CAWSVKGAGLAGDDYTF. The part of the CDR3 DNA that was read is TGTGCCTGGAGTGTAAAAGGGGCGGGACTAGCGGGAGACGAC. The V gene is TRBV30, the J gene TRBJ1-2; TRBD1 is a possible D gene (5 bases). With the read ending 3 residues before the CDR3 end, the germline J gene is used to fill in that end. From germline, CDR1 is GTSNPN and CDR2 SVGIG (reference sequence). The CDR3 contains 17 residues.

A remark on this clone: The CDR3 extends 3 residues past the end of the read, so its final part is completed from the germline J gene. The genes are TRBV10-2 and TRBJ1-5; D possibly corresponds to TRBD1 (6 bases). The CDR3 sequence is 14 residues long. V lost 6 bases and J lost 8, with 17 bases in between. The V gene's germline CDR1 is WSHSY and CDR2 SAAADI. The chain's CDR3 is CASSRTALGEPQHF. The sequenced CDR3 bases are TGCGCCAGCAGCCGGACAGCCCTTGGGGAGCCC.

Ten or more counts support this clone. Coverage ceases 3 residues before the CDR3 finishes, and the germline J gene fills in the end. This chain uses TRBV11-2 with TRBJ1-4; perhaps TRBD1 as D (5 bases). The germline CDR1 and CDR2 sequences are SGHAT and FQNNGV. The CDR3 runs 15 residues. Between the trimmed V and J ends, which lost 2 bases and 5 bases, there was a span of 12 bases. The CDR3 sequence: CASSLSAGRNEKLFF. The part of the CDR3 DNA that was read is TGTGCCAGCAGCTTATCCGCAGGGAGGAATGAAAAA.

Incomplete CDR3 DNA: TGTGCCAGCAGTGATCTCGGGGTAGGGAATTCACCC. It is translated as CASSDLGVGNSP. The full CDR3 protein reads CASSDLGVGNSPLHF. The rearrangement joins TRBV25-1 to TRBJ1-6; D unclear. The sequence runs out 3 residues before the end of the CDR3; the remainder is reconstructed from the germline J gene. The CDR3 length is 15 residues. Trimming took 3 bases from V and 7 from J, leaving 13 bases between them. Germline V gene lookup returns CDR1 MGHDK and CDR2 SYGVNS. Together with reference TRBV25-1 and TRBJ1-6, the CDR3 gives the full variable domain: EADIYQTPRYLVIGTGKKITLECSQTMGHDKMYWYQQDPGMELHLIHYSYGVNSTEKGDLSSESTVSRIRTEHFPLTLESARPSHTSQYLCASSDLGVGNSPLHFGNGTRLTVT.